These 12 T cell receptor beta chains were sequenced from one sample in a study of cytomegalovirus exposure and HLA in healthy donors. The primer mix had 60 Vbeta and 13 Jbeta primers. Sequencing used immunoSEQ multiplex PCR; TCRdb keeps in-frame clones, though not all of them. The table has about 95,000 clones, approximately 72% seen once. The sequenced sample was PBMCs. These TCRs come from a woman in her 40s in good health and CMV-seropositive.

The chain has TRBV12-5 and TRBJ1-5; 7 positions agree with TRBD1. The CDR3 covers 17 residues. Losses at the gene ends were 0 bases for V and 3 bases for J; bases not matched to a gene: 8. Per germline, CDR1 LGHNT and CDR2 FRNRAP. The CDR3 coding sequence is TGTGCTAGTGGTTTGGTAAGGGTACAGGGGACCAATCAGCCCCAGCATTTT. This sequence encodes CASGLVRVQGTNQPQHF.

This clone turned up a few times. The rearrangement links TRBV10-3 to TRBJ2-7; 8 bases are a match to TRBD1. Germline-derived CDR1 and CDR2 are ENHRY and SYGVKD. Trimming at V came to 2 bases and at J to 3 bases, leaving 3 bases not matched to a gene. This CDR3 spans 14 amino acids. CDR3: CAISEGQGSYEQYF. The CDR3 DNA is TGTGCCATCAGTGAGGGACAGGGTAGCTACGAGCAGTACTTC.

This chain joins TRBV6-5 and TRBJ2-3, with 10 bases aligning to TRBD1. With V trimmed by 0 bases and J by 4 bases, 4 bases remained unmatched. The CDR3 has 16 residues. The germline V gene encodes CDR1 MNHEY and CDR2 SVGAGI. CDR3 sequence reads: CASSYSGTGVPDTQYF. DNA for the CDR3: TGTGCCAGCAGTTACTCCGGGACAGGGGTTCCAGATACGCAGTATTTT.

This chain joins TRBV27 and TRBJ2-7, with D maybe TRBD2 (6 bases). The CDR3 has 14 residues. The V gene lost 7 bases and the J gene lost 7 bases, with 20 bases spanning the gap. CDR1 is MNHEY and CDR2 is SMNVEV in the germline V gene (reference sequence). Here the CDR3 DNA reads TGTGCCAGCACGGCTGCGGGGACCTTACGGGAGCAGTACTTC. It translates to CASTAAGTLREQYF.

The rearrangement uses TRBV4-1 and TRBJ2-1; unclear D gene. V lost 6 bases and J lost 4, with 16 bases in between. The CDR3 covers 15 residues. CDR1 is MGHRA and CDR2 is YSYEKL in the germline V gene. The CDR3 loop reads CASRQRSYFYNEQFF. CDR3 nucleotides: TGCGCCAGCAGACAACGAAGTTACTTTTACAATGAGCAGTTCTTC.

V and J are TRBV5-1 and TRBJ2-2; the match to TRBD1 covers 7 bases. The ends lost 3 bases at V and 2 bases at J; junction bases unmatched: 7. The CDR3 loop spans 16 amino acids. The germline gives CDR1 SGHRS, CDR2 YFSETQ. The CDR3 protein is CASSWAPGGNTGELFF. CDR3 DNA sequence: TGCGCCAGCAGCTGGGCACCAGGGGGAAACACCGGGGAGCTGTTTTTT.

As concerns this clone: At one of its ends the junction is not consistent with the germline gene, which may arise from a read error. This chain uses TRBV7-7 with TRBJ2-1, with TRBD2 matching over 8 bases. The CDR3 sequence is 13 residues long. Germline V gives CDR1 SSHAT, CDR2 FNYEAQ (reference sequence). The CDR3 nucleotides are TGTGCTAGCAGCTTATCGGGACTAGGGAAGCAGTTCTTC. Its translation is CASSLSGLGKQFF.

This rearrangement joins TRBV30 to TRBJ1-1; possible D gene TRBD1, 5 bases. V lost 3 bases to trimming and J lost 7 bases, with 12 bases between them. The CDR3 spans 12 residues. Germline CDR1 and CDR2: GTSNPN and SVGIG (reference sequence). The DNA of the CDR3 is TGTGCCTGGAGCGGGGGGGACGGTGAAGCTTTCTTT. Encoded protein: CAWSGGDGEAFF.

The chain uses TRBV28 and TRBJ2-7; 10 nucleotides line up with TRBD2. The V gene end was trimmed by 1 base and the J gene end by 4 bases; junction bases not matched to a gene: 7. The CDR3 is made up of 16 amino acids. Germline loops: CDR1 MDHEN, CDR2 SYDVKM. CDR3 in amino acids: CASSLLIGSGRYEQYF. CDR3 coding DNA: TGTGCCAGCAGTTTATTAATCGGTAGCGGGAGGTACGAGCAGTACTTC.

The chain uses TRBV7-9 and TRBJ1-3; possible D gene TRBD1, 6 bases. Trimming shortened V by 3 bases and J by 0 bases, and 9 bases separated the two germline ends. Looked up from germline, CDR1 is SEHNR and CDR2 is FQNEAQ (reference sequence). The CDR3 contains 15 residues. CDR3 DNA sequence: TGTGCCAGCAGCTTCGGCAGGGGCTCTGGAAACACCATATATTTT. This sequence encodes CASSFGRGSGNTIYF.

The V call is TRBV7-8, the J call TRBJ2-1; 11 nucleotides match TRBD2. CDR1 is SGHVS and CDR2 is FQNEAQ in the germline V gene. The CDR3 is made up of 17 amino acids. V shed 4 bases and J 5 bases; nucleotides not matched to a gene: 10. The CDR3 sequence: CASSSRPGTSGHNEQFF. Written as DNA, the CDR3 is TGTGCCAGCAGCTCCAGACCCGGGACTAGCGGTCACAATGAGCAGTTCTTC.

This clone occurred a few times. The rearrangement joins TRBV6-5 to TRBJ2-4; 7 bases are a match to TRBD2. The CDR3 runs to 15 residues. Trimming removed 5 bases from V and 2 bases from J; junction bases left unmatched: 6. Germline CDR1 and CDR2: MNHEY and SVGAGI. The CDR3, as DNA: TGTGCCAGCAGTCGGGGGAGCGGGACCAAAAACATTCAGTACTTC. This sequence encodes CASSRGSGTKNIQYF.